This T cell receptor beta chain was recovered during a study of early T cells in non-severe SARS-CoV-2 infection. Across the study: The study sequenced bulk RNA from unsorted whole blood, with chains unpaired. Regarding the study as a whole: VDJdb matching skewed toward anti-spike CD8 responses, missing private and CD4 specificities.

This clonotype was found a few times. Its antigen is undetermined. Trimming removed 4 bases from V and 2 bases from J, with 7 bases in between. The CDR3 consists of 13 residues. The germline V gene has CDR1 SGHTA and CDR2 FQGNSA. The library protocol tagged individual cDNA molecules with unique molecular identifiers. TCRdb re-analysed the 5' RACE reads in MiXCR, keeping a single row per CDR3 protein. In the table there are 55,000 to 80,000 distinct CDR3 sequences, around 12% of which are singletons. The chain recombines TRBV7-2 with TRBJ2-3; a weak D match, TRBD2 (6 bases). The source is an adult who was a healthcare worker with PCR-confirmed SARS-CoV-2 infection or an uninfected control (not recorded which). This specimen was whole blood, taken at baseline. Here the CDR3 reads CASSWGLTDTQYF. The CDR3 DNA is TGTGCCAGCAGCTGGGGACTCACAGATACGCAGTATTTT.